The present T cell receptor (beta chain) was sequenced within a study of CXCR3-negative and CXCR3-positive naive CD8 T cells. The study made its TRB cDNA libraries by 5' RACE, adding UMI labels. TCRdb re-called the 5' RACE reads; one entry per CDR3 protein, DNA not given. Its listing shows about 42,000 distinct CDR3 sequences. This receptor was obtained from a human donor in good health. Some clones in this sample may be carry-over from other donors' samples. The sample was naive CXCR3- CD8+ T cells from blood. Subset given: CD45RO-CCR7+CD27+CD95- naive CD8+ T cells lacking CXCR3 (TNR3-).

The CDR3 is CSVGTGAYEQYF. The chain couples TRBV29-1 to TRBJ2-7; the D call from TCRdb, TRBD1, cannot be confirmed without DNA. Germline V gene data show CDR1 as SQVTM and CDR2 as ANQGSEA. CDR3 length: 12 residues.